Below, one TCR beta chain is given with its context. This entry comes from a study of blood T cell repertoires in COVID-19. About the study: Sources were T cells, B-cell-depleted T cells, or PBMCs; the material itself was cDNA or gDNA.

V gave up 7 bases and J gave up 2 bases, with 16 bases separating them. The germline gives CDR1 SGHDT, CDR2 YYEEEE. The CDR3 length is 14 residues. Here immunoSEQ multiplex PCR was the method, and the copy in TCRdb shows in-frame clones only, minus some. Here the sample spans 30,000 to 45,000 clones, roughly 84% being singletons. The sample consisted of peripheral blood. V and J are TRBV5-6 and TRBJ2-7; D is perhaps TRBD2 (5 bases). The sequence was collected from a man aged 55-75 years with active COVID-19. This CDR3 is CASGLAGGPYEQYF. CDR3 DNA: TGTGCCAGCGGACTGGCCGGTGGGCCCTACGAGCAGTACTTC.